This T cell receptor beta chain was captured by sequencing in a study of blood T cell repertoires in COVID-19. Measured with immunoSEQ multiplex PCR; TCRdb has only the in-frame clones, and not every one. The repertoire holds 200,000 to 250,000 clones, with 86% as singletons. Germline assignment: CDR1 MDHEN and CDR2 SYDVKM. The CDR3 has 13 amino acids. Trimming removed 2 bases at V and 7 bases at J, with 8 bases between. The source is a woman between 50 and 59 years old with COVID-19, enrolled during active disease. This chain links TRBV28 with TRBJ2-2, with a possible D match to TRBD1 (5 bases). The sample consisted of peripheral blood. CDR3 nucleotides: TGTGCCAGCAGTTTAATAGGGGACGGGGAGCTGTTTTTT. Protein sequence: CASSLIGDGELFF.